These 8 T cell receptor beta chains were sequenced from one sample in a study of response to subunit inactivated influenza vaccine. TCRdb re-called the RT-PCR reads with MiXCR, one entry per CDR3 protein. The sample records hundreds of thousands of distinct CDR3 sequences, 20% to 25% being singletons. The source was PBMCs from blood, collected less than 22 months after vaccination. Every receptor here comes from a man between 50 and 75 years old who received an inactivated influenza vaccine.

The table lists this clonotype with many counts. The J gene is TRBJ1-2, the V gene TRBV6-6; 7 bases agree with TRBD1. Unmatched junction bases numbered 8, after V lost 7 bases and J lost 6 bases. The CDR3 has 13 amino acids. CDR1 and CDR2 from the germline V gene are MNHNY and SVGAGI (reference sequence). The CDR3 loop reads CASTDRGGDGYTF. As DNA, the CDR3 is TGTGCCAGCACCGACCGAGGGGGCGATGGCTACACCTTC.

This clonotype has more than one count but fewer than ten. V and J are TRBV13 and TRBJ1-3; D may be TRBD1 (6 bases). Deletions cut 2 bases from V and 4 bases from J, with 15 bases between. The CDR3 is made up of 16 amino acids. Per the germline V gene, CDR1 is PRHDT and CDR2 is FYEKMQ (reference sequence). CDR3: CASSLRRGLVGNTIYF. In nucleotides, the CDR3 is TGTGCCAGCAGCTTACGCCGGGGGCTGGTCGGAAACACCATATATTTT.

CDR3 nucleotides: TGCGCCAGCAGCCAAGAAGGGGACAGCTCCTACGAGCAGTACTTC. It yields the protein CASSQEGDSSYEQYF. The V and J genes are TRBV4-1 and TRBJ2-7, with TRBD1 matching over 7 bases. The CDR3 is made up of 15 amino acids. V gave up 0 bases and J gave up 0 bases; unmatched junction bases: 2. Per germline, CDR1 MGHRA and CDR2 YSYEKL.

The V gene is TRBV7-2, the J gene TRBJ2-5; D not resolved. Germline V gene lookup returns CDR1 SGHTA and CDR2 FQGNSA. Trimming cost V 5 bases and J 1 base, with 11 bases left between them. CDR3 length: 14 residues. The DNA of the CDR3 is TGTGCCAGCAGCCGCTTATGGGGCCAAGAGACCCAGTACTTC. Translation gives CASSRLWGQETQYF.

V gene TRBV5-5 combines with J gene TRBJ1-4, with 9 bases aligning to TRBD1. Looked up from germline, CDR1 is SGHKS and CDR2 is YYEKEE (reference sequence). The ends lost 0 bases at V and 6 bases at J; junction bases unmatched: 3. The CDR3 is made up of 15 amino acids. CDR3 amino acids: CASSLVTGGDEKLFF. CDR3 nucleotide sequence: TGTGCCAGCAGCTTGGTGACAGGGGGGGATGAAAAACTGTTTTTT. Using reference TRBV5-5 and TRBJ1-4 for the parts outside the CDR3, the full variable domain is DAGVTQSPTHLIKTRGQQVTLRCSPISGHKSVSWYQQVLGQGPQFIFQYYEKEERGRGNFPDRFSARQFPNYSSELNVNALLLGDSALYLCASSLVTGGDEKLFFGSGTQLSVL.

This clonotype was counted between two and nine times. V and J are TRBV5-5 and TRBJ1-1; D remains unclear. V gave up 3 bases and J gave up 2 bases, with 17 bases separating them. Germline V lookup: CDR1 SGHKS, CDR2 YYEKEE (reference sequence). The length of the CDR3 is 16 residues. The DNA for the CDR3 is TGTGCCAGCAGCTCGGGCCCGGGATATCAAAACACTGAAGCTTTCTTT. Its protein is CASSSGPGYQNTEAFF.

This clonotype has only a few counts. This chain joins TRBV4-3 and TRBJ2-7; D might be TRBD2 (5 bases). V shed 0 bases and J shed 1 base, with 10 bases lying between them. The CDR3 length is 15 residues. CDR1 is LGHNA, CDR2 YSLEER, per germline. CDR3 residues: CASSQEGSGSYEQYF. The CDR3 coding sequence is TGCGCCAGCAGCCAAGAGGGGTCGGGGTCCTACGAGCAGTACTTC.

This clonotype has only a few counts. The genes are TRBV3-1 and TRBJ1-4; D gene unclear. Trimming took off 0 bases at V and 5 bases at J, with 16 bases between the two ends. Germline lookup yields CDR1 LGHDT and CDR2 YNNKEL (reference sequence). The CDR3 runs 17 residues. This chain's CDR3 is CASSQDRWARINEKLFF. CDR3 nucleotide sequence: TGTGCCAGCAGCCAAGATCGTTGGGCCAGAATAAATGAAAAACTGTTTTTT.